Following are 9 T cell receptor beta chains from one sample sequenced in a study of spatial heterogeneity in lung cancer. TCRdb itself ran the 5' RACE reads through MiXCR, one entry per CDR3 protein. Among tens of thousands of distinct CDR3 sequences, 10% to 15% were seen once, and the ten largest hold 32%. Time point described: blood at routine non-recurrence follow-up after resection. Sequencing was performed on PBMCs, taken at follow-up. The receptors originated from a male donor with early-stage non-small cell lung cancer.

The chain combines TRBV30 with TRBJ1-6; D is unresolved. Germline assignment: CDR1 GTSNPN and CDR2 SVGIG (reference sequence). CDR3 length: 11 amino acids. V was trimmed by 4 bases and J by 6 bases, leaving 4 bases between them. CDR3 sequence reads: CAWNSNSPLHF. The CDR3 region has the DNA TGTGCCTGGAACTCTAATTCACCCCTCCACTTT.

This clonotype was observed a few times. V gene TRBV7-2 combines with J gene TRBJ2-3; the match to TRBD2 covers 11 bases. Trimming removed 5 bases from V and 6 bases from J; junction bases left unmatched: 7. The germline V gene has CDR1 SGHTA and CDR2 FQGNSA. This CDR3 contains 15 residues. In DNA form, the CDR3 reads TGTGCCAGCAGCATCTCTAGCGGGGGGCTGGATACGCAGTATTTT. This translates into CASSISSGGLDTQYF.

The CDR3 loop reads CASSYHDSYQPQHF. The CDR3 nucleotides are TGTGCCAGCAGTTATCACGACTCCTATCAGCCCCAGCATTTT. This chain uses TRBV12-3 or TRBV12-4 with TRBJ1-5; D unresolved. V was cut by 4 bases and J by 5 bases, with 12 bases left in between. This CDR3 is built from 14 residues.

This clonotype was seen ten or more times. V usage is TRBV5-1 and J usage is TRBJ2-2, with TRBD2 as a possible D gene (6 bases). Germline-derived CDR1 and CDR2 are SGHRS and YFSETQ. The CDR3 has 16 residues. Trimming took 3 bases from V and 5 from J, leaving 17 bases between them. The CDR3 DNA sequence: TGCGCCAGCAGCTCGGCCGCTAGCGCGGGAACCGGGGAGCTGTTTTTT. Its protein is CASSSAASAGTGELFF.

The genes are TRBV12-3 or TRBV12-4 and TRBJ2-3, with D possibly matching TRBD1 (6 bases). The V end was cut by 7 bases, the J end by 1 base, with 12 bases between. The CDR3 is 14 amino acids. As DNA, the CDR3 is TGTGCCAGCAACAACAGGGAGCGCACAGATACGCAGTATTTT. It is translated as CASNNRERTDTQYF.

The chain recombines TRBV20-1 with TRBJ2-1, with TRBD1 matching 10 bases. V shed 4 bases and J 8 bases; nucleotides not matched to a gene: 11. Per the germline V gene, CDR1 is DFQATT and CDR2 is SNEGSKA (reference sequence). CDR3 length: 15 residues. The CDR3 coding sequence is TGCAGTGCTACCCCTTCGGGACAGGGGCTCGATGAGCAGTTCTTC. It codes for CSATPSGQGLDEQFF.

This clonotype was detected only a few times. This rearrangement joins TRBV20-1 to TRBJ2-3, with TRBD2 identical over 13 bases. V dropped 0 bases and J dropped 6; count of bases not matched to a gene: 6. Per the germline V gene, CDR1 is DFQATT and CDR2 is SNEGSKA (reference sequence). This CDR3 is built from 16 residues. CDR3 sequence: CSARDRLAGGRDTQYF. Written as DNA, the CDR3 is TGCAGTGCTAGAGATCGACTAGCGGGAGGAAGGGATACGCAGTATTTT.

This clonotype has a count of ten or more. This chain uses TRBV20-1 with TRBJ2-7; 11 bases fit TRBD1. CDR3 size: 15 residues. From germline, CDR1 is DFQATT and CDR2 SNEGSKA (reference sequence). The J segment lost 4 bases and the V segment lost 5 bases, leaving 10 bases of the junction unmatched. The CDR3, as DNA: TGCAGTGCTCCCCCTTCCGGACAGGGGGCTTACGAGCAGTACTTC. Protein: CSAPPSGQGAYEQYF.

This clonotype was seen more than once but under ten times. This chain uses TRBV27 with TRBJ1-1; possible D gene TRBD1, 5 bases. Trimming shortened V by 5 bases and J by 1 base, and 17 bases separated the two germline ends. Looked up from germline, CDR1 is MNHEY and CDR2 is SMNVEV (reference sequence). The CDR3 runs 16 residues. CDR3 loop: CASSHSTGTQNTEAFF. CDR3 nucleotide sequence: TGTGCCAGCAGTCATTCGACCGGGACTCAGAACACTGAAGCTTTCTTT.